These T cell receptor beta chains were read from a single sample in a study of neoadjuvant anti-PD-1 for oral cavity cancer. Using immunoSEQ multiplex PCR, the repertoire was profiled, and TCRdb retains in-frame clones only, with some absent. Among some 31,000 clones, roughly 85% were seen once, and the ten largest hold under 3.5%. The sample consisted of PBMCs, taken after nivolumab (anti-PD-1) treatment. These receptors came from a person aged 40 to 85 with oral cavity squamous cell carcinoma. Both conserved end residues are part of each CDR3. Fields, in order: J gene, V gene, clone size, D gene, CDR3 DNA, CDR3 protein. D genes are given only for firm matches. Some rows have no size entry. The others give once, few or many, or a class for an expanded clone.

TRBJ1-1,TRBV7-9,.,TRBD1,TGTGCCAGCAGCGGATACTTGGGACAGGGGATGACTGAAGCTTTCTTT,CASSGYLGQGMTEAFF
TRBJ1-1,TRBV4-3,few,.,TGCGCCAGCAGCCAAGATAGAGGGAACACTGAAGCTTTCTTT,CASSQDRGNTEAFF
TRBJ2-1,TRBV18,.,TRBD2,TGTGCCAGCTCACAAGACGGGGGGGCCTACAATGAGCAGTTCTTC,CASSQDGGAYNEQFF
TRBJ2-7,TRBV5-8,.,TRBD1,TGTGCCAGCAGCTTGGATCGGGGACAGGGTGTTATTTACGAGCAGTACTTC,CASSLDRGQGVIYEQYF
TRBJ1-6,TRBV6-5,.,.,TGTGCCAGCAGTTATCAGCGGATTTCCATCTCACCCCTCCACTTT,CASSYQRISISPLHF
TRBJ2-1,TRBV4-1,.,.,TGCGCCAGCAGCCAAGGGACTGAGCAGTTCTTC,CASSQGTEQFF
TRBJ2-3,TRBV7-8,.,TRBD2,TGTGCCAGCAGCTTAGGTGGACTAGCGGGGGGTTCATCAGATACGCAGTATTTT,CASSLGGLAGGSSDTQYF
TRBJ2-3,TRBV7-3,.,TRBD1,TGTGCCAGCAGCCCCGGACAGGGAGCGACGGATACGCAGTATTTT,CASSPGQGATDTQYF
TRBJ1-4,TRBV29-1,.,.,TGCAGCGGACAACAGGTTGGGGGTGAAAAACTGTTTTTT,CSGQQVGGEKLFF
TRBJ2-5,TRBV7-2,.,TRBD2,TGTGCCAGCAGCCCCCAAACGGGCGGGGGGTTTGAGACCCAGTACTTC,CASSPQTGGGFETQYF
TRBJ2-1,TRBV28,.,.,TGTGCCAGCAGTTTATATCGGGGGGCCGTGTACAATGAGCAGTTCTTC,CASSLYRGAVYNEQFF
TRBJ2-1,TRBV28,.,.,TGTGCCAGCAGTTTCCCACTTGACGGAAGCTCCTACAATGAGCAGTTCTTC,CASSFPLDGSSYNEQFF
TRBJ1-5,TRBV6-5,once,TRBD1,TGTGCCAGCAGGCCCACAGGGGGCTCGGGTCAGCCCCAGCATTTT,CASRPTGGSGQPQHF
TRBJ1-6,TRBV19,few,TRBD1,TGTGCCAGTGACCCCGGGGACAGGGCAACTTCACCCCTCCACTTT,CASDPGDRATSPLHF
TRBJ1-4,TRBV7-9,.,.,TGTGCCCTCACGGAGGGGGAAAAACTGTTTTTT,CALTEGEKLFF
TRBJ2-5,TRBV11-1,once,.,TGTGCCAGCAGCTTAGCGGCCAGGGGGGGACAAGAGACCCAGTACTTC,CASSLAARGGQETQYF